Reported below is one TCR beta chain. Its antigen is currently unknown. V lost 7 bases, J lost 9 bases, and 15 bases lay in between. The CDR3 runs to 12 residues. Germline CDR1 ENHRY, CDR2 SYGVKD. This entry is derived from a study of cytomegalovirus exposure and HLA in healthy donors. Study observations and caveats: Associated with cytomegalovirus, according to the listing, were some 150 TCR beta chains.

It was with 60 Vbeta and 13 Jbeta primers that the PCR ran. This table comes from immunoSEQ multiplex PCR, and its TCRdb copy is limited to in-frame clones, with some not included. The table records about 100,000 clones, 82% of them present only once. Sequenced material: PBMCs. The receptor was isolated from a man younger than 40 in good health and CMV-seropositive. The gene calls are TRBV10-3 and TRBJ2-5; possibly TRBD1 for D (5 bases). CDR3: CAITDHQGAQYF. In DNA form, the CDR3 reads TGTGCCATCACGGATCATCAAGGGGCCCAGTACTTC.